This T cell receptor (beta chain) was obtained from a study of response to subunit inactivated influenza vaccine. This clonotype has only a few counts. The CDR3 totals 18 residues. The ends lost 1 base at V and 8 bases at J; junction bases unmatched: 17. CDR1 is LGHNA, CDR2 YNFKEQ, per germline. TCRdb itself ran the RT-PCR reads through MiXCR, one entry per CDR3 protein. Of 490,000 or so distinct CDR3 sequences in the sample, about 7.6% were seen once. The sample in question was PBMCs from blood, obtained less than 30 months after vaccination. This chain links TRBV4-2 with TRBJ2-3; TRBD2 matches at 8 bases. The clonotype comes from a man between 45 and 75 years old who received an inactivated influenza vaccine. The CDR3 DNA reads TGTGCCAGCAGCCAAGGTCAATTGCGGCGGGGGGAATCCGGTACGCAGTATTTT. As protein: CASSQGQLRRGESGTQYF.